The clone carrying this TCR beta chain appeared a few times. The data were taken from a study of CD8+ T cells in alopecia areata. cDNA reverse transcribed from extracted RNA served as the sequencing template. Some clones are missing from TCRdb's copy, which holds only in-frame ones; the method was immunoSEQ multiplex PCR. The data show roughly 200,000 clones, with 63% seen just once and around 1.8% held by the top ten. Those with alopecia areata gave lesional scalp punch biopsies and peripheral blood. Germline V CDR1 and CDR2: SGHAT, FQNNGV. The junction had 10 bases not matched to a gene; V was cut back by 4 bases and J by 6 bases. The CDR3 has 16 residues.

V gene TRBV11-2 combines with J gene TRBJ2-2, with 8 bases lining up with TRBD2. This clonotype was obtained from a human donor with alopecia areata. Here the sequenced sample was CD4+ T cells sorted from blood, taken at week 0. The CDR3 protein is CASSYGTGGPPGELFF. The CDR3 DNA sequence: TGTGCCAGCAGCTATGGCACGGGGGGGCCCCCCGGGGAGCTGTTTTTT.